One T cell receptor (beta chain) is described in this entry. This entry comes from a study of blood T cell repertoires in COVID-19. Looking at the study overall: Specimens from acute and convalescent COVID-19 originated in the United States, Italy and Spain. From T cells, B-cell-depleted T cells, or PBMCs came the material, which was cDNA or gDNA.

How the authors handled the data: Quantification of nucleated cells was approximated via reference gene primer amplification. Sequencing was performed with immunoSEQ multiplex PCR; in TCRdb, only in-frame clones are kept and a portion is missing. The D gene and trimming were derived from the DNA, and the V and J assignments and clone size from that table. Of 100,000 to 120,000 clones in the sample, about 90% were seen once. Sample: peripheral blood. This clonotype originated in a human donor in a cohort sampled during active COVID-19.

CDR3 in amino acids: CASSPTWDRVETQYF. The CDR3 DNA is TGTGCCAGCAGCCCAACTTGGGACAGGGTGGAGACCCAGTACTTC. J is TRBJ2-5 and V is TRBV7-2; 9 bases are shared with TRBD1. V lost 5 bases and J lost 5; bases outside the gene matches: 9. Per the germline V gene, CDR1 is SGHTA and CDR2 is FQGNSA. The CDR3 totals 15 residues.